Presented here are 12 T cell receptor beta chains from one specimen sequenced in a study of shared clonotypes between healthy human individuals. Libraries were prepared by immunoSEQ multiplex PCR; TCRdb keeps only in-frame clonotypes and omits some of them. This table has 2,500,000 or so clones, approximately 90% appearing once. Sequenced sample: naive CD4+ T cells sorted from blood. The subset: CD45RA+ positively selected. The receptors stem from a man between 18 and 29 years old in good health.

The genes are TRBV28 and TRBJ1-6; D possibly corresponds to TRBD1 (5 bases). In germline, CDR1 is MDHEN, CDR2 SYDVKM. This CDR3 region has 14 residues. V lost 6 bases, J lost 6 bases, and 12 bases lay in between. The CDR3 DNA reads TGTGCCAGCAGCTTGACAGCCCGTAATTCACCCCTCCACTTT. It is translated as CASSLTARNSPLHF.

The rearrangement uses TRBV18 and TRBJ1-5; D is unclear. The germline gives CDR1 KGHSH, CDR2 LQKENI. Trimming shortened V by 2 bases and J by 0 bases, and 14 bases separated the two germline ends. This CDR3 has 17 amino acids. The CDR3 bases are TGTGCCAGCTCACCAAACCATTTCCCGAATAGCAATCAGCCCCAGCATTTT. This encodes CASSPNHFPNSNQPQHF.

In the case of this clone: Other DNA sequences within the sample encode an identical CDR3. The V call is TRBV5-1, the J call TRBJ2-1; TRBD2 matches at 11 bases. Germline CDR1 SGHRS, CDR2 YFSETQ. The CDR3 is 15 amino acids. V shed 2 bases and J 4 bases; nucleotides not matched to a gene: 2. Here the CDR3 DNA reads TGCGCCAGCAGCTTCACTAGCGGGGGTTACAATGAGCAGTTCTTC. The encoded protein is CASSFTSGGYNEQFF.

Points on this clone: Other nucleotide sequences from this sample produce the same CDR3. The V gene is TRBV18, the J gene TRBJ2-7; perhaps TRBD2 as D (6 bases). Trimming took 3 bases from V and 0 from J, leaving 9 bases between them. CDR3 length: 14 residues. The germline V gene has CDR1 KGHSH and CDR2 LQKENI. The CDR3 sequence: CASSPSGSSYEQYF. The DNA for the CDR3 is TGTGCCAGCTCACCTAGCGGAAGCTCCTACGAGCAGTACTTC.

The CDR3 DNA reads TGTGCCTGGACTCGCCGCGGACAGGGGGCGACTGAAGCTTTCTTT. Protein sequence: CAWTRRGQGATEAFF. The chain uses TRBV30 and TRBJ1-1; 11 nucleotides match TRBD1. The CDR3 is made up of 15 amino acids. J was trimmed by 5 bases and V by 4 bases; bases with no gene match: 9. Looked up from germline, CDR1 is GTSNPN and CDR2 is SVGIG (reference sequence).

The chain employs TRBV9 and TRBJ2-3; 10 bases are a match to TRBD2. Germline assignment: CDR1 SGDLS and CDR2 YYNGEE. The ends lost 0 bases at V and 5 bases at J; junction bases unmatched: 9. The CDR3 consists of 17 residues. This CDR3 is CASSVEASGGVGDTQYF. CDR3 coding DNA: TGTGCCAGCAGCGTAGAGGCTAGCGGGGGCGTAGGAGATACGCAGTATTTT.

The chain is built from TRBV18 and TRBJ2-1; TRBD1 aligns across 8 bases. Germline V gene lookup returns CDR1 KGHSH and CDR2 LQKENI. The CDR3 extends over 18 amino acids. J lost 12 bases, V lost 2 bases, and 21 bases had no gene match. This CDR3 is CASSPYGVTGVQGRVQFF. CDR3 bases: TGTGCCAGCTCACCATACGGGGTGACAGGGGTGCAGGGGCGCGTGCAGTTCTTC. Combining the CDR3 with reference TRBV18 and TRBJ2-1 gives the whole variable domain NAGVMQNPRHLVRRRGQEARLRCSPMKGHSHVYWYRQLPEEGLKFMVYLQKENIIDESGMPKERFSAEFPKEGPSILRIQQVVRGDSAAYFCASSPYGVTGVQGRVQFFGPGTRLTVL.

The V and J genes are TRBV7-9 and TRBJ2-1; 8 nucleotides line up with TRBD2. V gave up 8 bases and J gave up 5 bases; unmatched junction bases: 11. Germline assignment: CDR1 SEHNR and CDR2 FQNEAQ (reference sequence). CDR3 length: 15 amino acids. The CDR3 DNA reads TGTGCCAGCTCGGGAGGGTTGGGACTACACAATGAGCAGTTCTTC. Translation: CASSGGLGLHNEQFF.

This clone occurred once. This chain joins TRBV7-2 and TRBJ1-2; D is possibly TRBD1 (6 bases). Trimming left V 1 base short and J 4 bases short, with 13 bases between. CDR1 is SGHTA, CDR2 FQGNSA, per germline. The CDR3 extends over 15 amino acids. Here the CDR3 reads CASSLVGALLYGYTF. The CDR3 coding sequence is TGTGCCAGCAGCTTAGTGGGGGCGCTCCTCTATGGCTACACCTTC.

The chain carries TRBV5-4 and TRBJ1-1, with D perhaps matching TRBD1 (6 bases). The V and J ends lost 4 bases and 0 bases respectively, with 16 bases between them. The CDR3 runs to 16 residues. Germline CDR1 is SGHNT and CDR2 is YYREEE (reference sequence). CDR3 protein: CASSGQRRDVNTEAFF. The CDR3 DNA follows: TGTGCCAGCAGCGGACAGAGGAGGGATGTGAACACTGAAGCTTTCTTT.

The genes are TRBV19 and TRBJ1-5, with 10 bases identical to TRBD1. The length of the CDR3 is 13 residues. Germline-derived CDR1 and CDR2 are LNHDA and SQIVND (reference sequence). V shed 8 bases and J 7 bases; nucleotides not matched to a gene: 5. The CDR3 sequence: CASWGQGNQPQHF. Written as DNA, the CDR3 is TGTGCCAGTTGGGGACAGGGGAACCAGCCCCAGCATTTT.

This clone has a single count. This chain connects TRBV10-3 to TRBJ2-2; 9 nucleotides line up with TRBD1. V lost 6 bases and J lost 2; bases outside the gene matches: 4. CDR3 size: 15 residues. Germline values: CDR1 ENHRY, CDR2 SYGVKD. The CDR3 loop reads CAIRGDRDNTGELFF. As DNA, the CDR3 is TGTGCCATCAGAGGGGACAGGGACAACACCGGGGAGCTGTTTTTT.